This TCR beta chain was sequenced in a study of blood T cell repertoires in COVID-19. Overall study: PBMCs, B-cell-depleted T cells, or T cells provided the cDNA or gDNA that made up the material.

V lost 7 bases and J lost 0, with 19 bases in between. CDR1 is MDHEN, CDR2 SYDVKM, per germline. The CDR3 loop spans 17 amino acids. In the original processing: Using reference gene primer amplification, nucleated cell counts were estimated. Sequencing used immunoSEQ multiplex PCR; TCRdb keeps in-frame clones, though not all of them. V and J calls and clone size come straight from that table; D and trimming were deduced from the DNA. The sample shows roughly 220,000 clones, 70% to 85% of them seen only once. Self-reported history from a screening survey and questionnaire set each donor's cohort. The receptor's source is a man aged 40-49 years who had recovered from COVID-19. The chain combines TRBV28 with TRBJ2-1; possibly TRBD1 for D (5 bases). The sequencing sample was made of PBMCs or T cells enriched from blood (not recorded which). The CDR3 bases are TGTGCCAGCACTAATACCCCCACCAGGGTCTCCTACAATGAGCAGTTCTTC. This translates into CASTNTPTRVSYNEQFF. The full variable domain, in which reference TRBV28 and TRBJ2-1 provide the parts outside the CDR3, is DVKVTQSSRYLVKRTGEKVFLECVQDMDHENMFWYRQDPGLGLRLIYFSYDVKMKEKGDIPEGYSVSREKKERFSLILESASTNQTSMYLCASTNTPTRVSYNEQFFGPGTRLTVL.